One sample yielded the 23 T cell receptor beta chains listed below, sequenced in a study of cytomegalovirus exposure and HLA in healthy donors. The PCR made use of 60 Vbeta and 13 Jbeta primers. Sequencing was performed with immunoSEQ multiplex PCR; in TCRdb, only in-frame clones are kept and a portion is missing. This table has 95,000 to 150,000 clones, 80% appearing once. The material sequenced was PBMCs. The receptors were gathered from a man in his fifties in good health and CMV-seronegative.

J is TRBJ2-7 and V is TRBV5-1; TRBD1 agrees at 7 bases. CDR3 length equals 15 residues. Germline V gives CDR1 SGHRS, CDR2 YFSETQ. V shed 8 bases and J 7 bases; nucleotides not matched to a gene: 18. The CDR3 coding sequence is TGCGCCAGTAACCCGACAGGGAACGCCAAGGGGGAGCAGTACTTC. Its protein product is CASNPTGNAKGEQYF.

This clone was recorded once. The chain is built from TRBV12-2 and TRBJ2-1; TRBD2 is the table's D call, not checked against the DNA. TRBV12-2 is deemed a pseudogene. The CDR3 has 20 residues. CDR3 sequence: CASRLVQGASGSGVYNEQFF. DNA of the CDR3: TGTGCAAGTCGCTTAGTTCAGGGGGCTAGCGGGAGTGGGGTCTACAATGAGCAGTTCTTC.

The chain links TRBV19 to TRBJ2-3; 14 nucleotides match TRBD2. Looked up from germline, CDR1 is LNHDA and CDR2 is SQIVND (reference sequence). V trimming: 5 bases; J trimming: 9 bases; junction bases outside the gene matches: 13. The CDR3 runs to 17 residues. The CDR3 here is CASSVQPGTSGGGTQYF. The CDR3, as DNA: TGTGCCAGTAGTGTCCAACCCGGGACTAGCGGGGGAGGCACGCAGTATTTT.

The rearrangement links TRBV6-5 to TRBJ2-6; D is undetermined. The germline V and J ends were trimmed by 7 bases and 0 bases, with 10 bases remaining between them. Germline V gene sequence: CDR1 MNHEY, CDR2 SVGAGI. The CDR3 sequence is 15 residues long. This CDR3 reads CASTLGSSGANVLTF. The CDR3, as DNA: TGTGCCAGCACCCTAGGTAGCTCTGGGGCCAACGTCCTGACTTTC.

The chain carries TRBV6-5 and TRBJ2-1, with D possibly being TRBD2 (6 bases). V gave up 5 bases and J gave up 6 bases, with 17 bases separating them. Germline loops: CDR1 MNHEY, CDR2 SVGAGI. This CDR3 has 15 amino acids. The CDR3 reads CASSRTGGAFNEQFF. CDR3 in DNA: TGTGCCAGCAGTCGAACAGGCGGGGCCTTCAATGAGCAGTTCTTC.

V and J are TRBV29-1 and TRBJ2-7, with 7 bases identical to TRBD2. V lost 1 base, J lost 3 bases, and 6 bases stayed unmatched. CDR1 is SQVTM and CDR2 is ANQGSEA in the germline V gene. CDR3 length: 14 residues. This CDR3 is CSVEGTERDYEQYF. The CDR3 DNA sequence: TGCAGCGTTGAAGGGACGGAGCGGGACTACGAGCAGTACTTC.

The chain has TRBV10-3 and TRBJ2-3; the D gene is possibly TRBD2 (7 bases). This CDR3 is built from 16 residues. V was clipped by 2 bases and J by 1 base, with 13 bases between them. Germline assignment: CDR1 ENHRY and CDR2 SYGVKD. CDR3 in amino acids: CAISERGGDGTDTQYF. The DNA of the CDR3 is TGTGCCATCAGTGAGAGGGGGGGGGACGGCACAGATACGCAGTATTTT.

CDR3 region: CASPRRRSSDSSYEQYF. The CDR3 bases are TGTGCCAGCCCCCGGCGCAGGTCTAGCGATAGCTCCTACGAGCAGTACTTC. This rearrangement joins TRBV21-1 to TRBJ2-7; the listed D gene, TRBD2, was not tested against the DNA. TRBV21-1 is a pseudogene. The CDR3 spans 17 residues.

The gene calls are TRBV5-1 and TRBJ1-2; 7 bases align to TRBD1. This CDR3 contains 14 residues. In germline, CDR1 is SGHRS, CDR2 YFSETQ. J was trimmed by 2 bases and V by 1 base; bases with no gene match: 2. In DNA, the CDR3 is TGCGCCAGCAGCTTGACCAGGGGGAACTATGGCTACACCTTC. It yields the protein CASSLTRGNYGYTF.

The chain links TRBV30 to TRBJ1-1; D is possibly TRBD1 (6 bases). The V gene's germline CDR1 is GTSNPN and CDR2 SVGIG (reference sequence). The CDR3 is 12 amino acids. Trimming pared 4 bases from V and 6 bases from J, leaving 12 bases between. The CDR3 sequence: CAWTAGGPEAFF. The CDR3 bases are TGTGCCTGGACCGCCGGGGGGCCTGAAGCTTTCTTT.

This chain links TRBV2 with TRBJ1-5; the match to TRBD1 covers 9 bases. Trimming took 6 bases from V and 4 from J; bases not matched to a gene: 4. CDR3 length: 14 amino acids. Germline loops: CDR1 SNHLY, CDR2 FYNNEI. CDR3 coding DNA: TGTGCCAGCAGCGGACAGGGGAATAATCAGCCCCAGCATTTT. The encoded protein is CASSGQGNNQPQHF. The full variable domain, its missing parts supplied by reference TRBV2 and TRBJ1-5, is EPEVTQTPSHQVTQMGQEVILRCVPISNHLYFYWYRQILGQKVEFLVSFYNNEISEKSEIFDDQFSVERPDGSNFTLKIRSTKLEDSAMYFCASSGQGNNQPQHFGDGTRLSIL.

The CDR3 loop reads CASSVEGGRTDTQYF. The CDR3 DNA follows: TGTGCCAGCAGCGTAGAGGGGGGGCGGACAGATACGCAGTATTTT. The chain employs TRBV9 and TRBJ2-3; possible D gene TRBD2, 7 bases. The germline V gene encodes CDR1 SGDLS and CDR2 YYNGEE. The CDR3 runs 15 residues. Trimming stripped 0 bases from V and 3 bases from J, with 11 bases between.

V gene TRBV2 combines with J gene TRBJ2-1; 10 nucleotides match TRBD1. This CDR3 contains 14 residues. V trimming: 5 bases; J trimming: 8 bases; junction bases outside the gene matches: 6. Germline V gives CDR1 SNHLY, CDR2 FYNNEI. CDR3 residues: CASSYPGQGYEQFF. The CDR3 nucleotides are TGTGCCAGCAGTTACCCGGGACAGGGGTATGAGCAGTTCTTC.

The gene calls are TRBV28 and TRBJ1-5, with TRBD1 matching over 7 bases. Germline V lookup: CDR1 MDHEN, CDR2 SYDVKM. The V and J ends lost 4 bases and 6 bases, in that order; junction bases with no gene match: 3. The CDR3 has 13 residues. CDR3 bases: TGTGCCAGCAGTTCCGCAGGGGGTCAGCCCCAGCATTTT. Its translation is CASSSAGGQPQHF.

In nucleotides, the CDR3 is TGTGCCAGCATGACAGGGACGGATAATTCACCCCTCCACTTT. It codes for CASMTGTDNSPLHF. This chain uses TRBV6-6 with TRBJ1-6; TRBD1 aligns across 7 bases. From germline, CDR1 is MNHNY and CDR2 SVGAGI (reference sequence). This CDR3 is 14 amino acids long. V lost 7 bases, J lost 5 bases, and 5 bases stayed unmatched.

The CDR3 sequence: CAISEYPDNEQFF. The CDR3 region has the DNA TGTGCCATCAGTGAGTACCCAGACAATGAGCAGTTCTTC. This chain links TRBV10-3 with TRBJ2-1; D unresolved. The CDR3 loop spans 13 amino acids. Germline V lookup: CDR1 ENHRY, CDR2 SYGVKD. The V end lost 1 base, the J end lost 5 bases, and 6 bases lay between the germline ends.

The V gene is TRBV6-5, the J gene TRBJ2-5; D may be TRBD1 (6 bases). CDR1 is MNHEY, CDR2 SVGAGI, per germline. V lost 5 bases, J lost 5 bases, and 12 bases lay in between. There are 13 residues in the CDR3. Here the CDR3 reads CASSEGEIETQYF. The CDR3 nucleotides read TGTGCCAGCAGTGAGGGGGAGATTGAGACCCAGTACTTC.

The chain combines TRBV6-1 with TRBJ2-2, with TRBD1 identical over 9 bases. The CDR3 runs to 15 residues. Trimming cost V 7 bases and J 5 bases; bases outside gene matches: 8. Germline CDR1 and CDR2: MNHNS and SASEGT. The CDR3 DNA sequence: TGTGCCAGCACCGGGACAGGGAAAGGAACCGGGGAGCTGTTTTTT. This encodes CASTGTGKGTGELFF.

DNA for the CDR3: TGTGCCTGGACAGGGGGCAATGAGCAGTTCTTC. Translated: CAWTGGNEQFF. The gene calls are TRBV30 and TRBJ2-1; 7 nucleotides line up with TRBD1. J was trimmed by 6 bases and V by 4 bases; bases with no gene match: 0. The CDR3 length is 11 residues. Germline assignment: CDR1 GTSNPN and CDR2 SVGIG (reference sequence).

This clone has just a few counts. The V call is TRBV6-5, the J call TRBJ2-2; TRBD2 aligns across 7 bases. With 10 bases clipped from V and 8 bases from J, the junction kept 4 bases outside the gene matches. This CDR3 has 11 residues. The germline V gene encodes CDR1 MNHEY and CDR2 SVGAGI. The CDR3 is CATAREGELFF. CDR3 DNA: TGTGCCACCGCGCGGGAGGGGGAGCTGTTTTTT.

The chain combines TRBV7-9 with TRBJ1-6, with a possible D match to TRBD1 (6 bases). Trimming took 5 bases from V and 10 from J, leaving 12 bases between them. CDR1 is SEHNR and CDR2 is FQNEAQ in the germline V gene (reference sequence). The CDR3 runs 13 residues. The CDR3 DNA reads as TGTGCCAGCAGCCCAGGGACAATGTCACCCCTCCACTTT. This gives the protein CASSPGTMSPLHF.

This chain connects TRBV5-4 to TRBJ2-5, with TRBD1 as a possible D gene (6 bases). Trimming cost V 6 bases and J 11 bases, with 23 bases left between them. Germline V gene lookup returns CDR1 SGHNT and CDR2 YYREEE (reference sequence). The CDR3 spans 14 residues. For the CDR3, the DNA is TGTGCCAGCACTATTCAGGGGACCTACCATGAGCAGTACTTC. It translates to CASTIQGTYHEQYF.

The chain carries TRBV7-2 and TRBJ1-2; 9 bases map to TRBD1. With V trimmed by 4 bases and J by 4 bases, 4 bases remained unmatched. The CDR3 has 14 residues. Germline loops: CDR1 SGHTA, CDR2 FQGNSA. CDR3: CASSSGTGLYGYTF. The DNA of the CDR3 is TGTGCCAGCAGCTCCGGGACAGGGCTCTATGGCTACACCTTC.